Listed below are T cell receptor beta chains from one sample, sequenced in a study of CD8 T cells in ankylosing spondylitis. One entry per CDR3 protein, called by TCRdb with MiXCR from the 5' RACE reads. This table has around 100,000 distinct CDR3 sequences, roughly 8.5% appearing once. What was sequenced was blood, either unsorted or a sorted T cell fraction (not recorded which). These receptors originate from a male donor with ankylosing spondylitis. CDR3s include the opening cysteine and the closing phenylalanine or tryptophan. Each record gives: CDR3 length, V gene, J gene, D gene, clone size, CDR3 DNA, CDR3 protein. D genes are given only for firm matches. Size tells how often a clone was seen (once, few, many) or the class of an expanded clone, and some rows leave it out.

>13|TRBV14|TRBJ1-1|.|.
TGTGCCAGCAGCCAAGATCGGGACACTGAAGCTTTCTTT
CASSQDRDTEAFF
>16|TRBV13|TRBJ2-1|TRBD2|few
TGTGCCAGCAGCTTGCCACTAGCGGGAGAGGTAAATGAGCAGTTCTTC
CASSLPLAGEVNEQFF
>15|TRBV4-1|TRBJ2-1|TRBD2|few
TGCGCCAGCAGCCCCGTACTAGCGGGAGAGGGTGAGCAGTTCTTC
CASSPVLAGEGEQFF
>14|TRBV5-1|TRBJ1-4|.|few
TGCGCCAGCAGCTTGTCCCGGGGATCTAACGAACTGTTTTTT
CASSLSRGSNELFF
>13|TRBV2|TRBJ2-3|.|few
TGTGCCAGCAGTGCACCCGACACAGATACGCAGTATTTT
CASSAPDTDTQYF
>15|TRBV11-2|TRBJ2-1|.|.
TGTGCCAGCACCCCGCGACAGTCCGGTTACAATGAGCAGTTCTTC
CASTPRQSGYNEQFF
>16|TRBV12-2|TRBJ1-4|.|many
TGTGCAAGTCGCTTAGCTTGCCCTTGGACTCCAAGAAAACTGTTTTTT
CASRLACPWTPRKLFF
>14|TRBV19|TRBJ2-5|.|.
TGTGCCAGTAGTATACACAGCTACCAAGAGACCCAGTACTTC
CASSIHSYQETQYF
>17|TRBV12-3/TRBV12-4|TRBJ1-6|.|many
TGTGCCAGCAGTACCTGGGAAGGGGAGGAGGGGACTTCACCCCTCCACTTT
CASSTWEGEEGTSPLHF
>16|TRBV28|TRBJ2-1|TRBD2|.
TGTGCCAGCAGTTTTTCCTCTGGCGGGGGTTACAATGAGCAGTTCTTC
CASSFSSGGGYNEQFF
>14|TRBV7-2|TRBJ2-1|TRBD2|many
TGTGCCAGCAGACCCGGGACTAGCGGCAATGAGCAGTTCTTC
CASRPGTSGNEQFF
>13|TRBV7-9|TRBJ1-2|TRBD1|few
TGTGCCAGCAATTCCGACAGGGGACATGGCTACACCTTC
CASNSDRGHGYTF
>18|TRBV3-1|TRBJ2-1|TRBD2|few
TGTGCCAGCAGCCAAGATCGTAGCGGGAGCTACCCTTACAATGAGCAGTTCTTC
CASSQDRSGSYPYNEQFF
>12|TRBV27|TRBJ2-5|.|.
TGTGCCACCTCTTCGACCCAAGAGACCCAGTACTTC
CATSSTQETQYF
>15|TRBV5-6|TRBJ2-1|.|few
TGTGCCAGCAGCTTGGCCAGGTTGGCCTACAATGAGCAGTTCTTC
CASSLARLAYNEQFF
>17|TRBV13|TRBJ1-3|TRBD1|.
TGTGCCAGCAGCTTAGGCTGGGACAGCCTCTCTGGAAACACCATATATTTT
CASSLGWDSLSGNTIYF
>18|TRBV3-1|TRBJ2-1|.|few
TGTGCCAGCAGCCAAGCGGGCGGGTTGAAGGGGGAAATCAATGAGCAGTTCTTC
CASSQAGGLKGEINEQFF
>13|TRBV6-2/TRBV6-3|TRBJ2-5|.|few
TGTGCCAGCAGTAAGACTAGGATAGAGACCCAGTACTTC
CASSKTRIETQYF
>18|TRBV10-1|TRBJ2-1|TRBD2|few
TGCGCCAGCAGTACATCAACGAGCGGGAGGATCTCCTACAATGAGCAGTTCTTC
CASSTSTSGRISYNEQFF
>13|TRBV7-9|TRBJ1-1|.|many
TGTGCCAGCAGCAACCCCAGGGACACTGAAGCTTTCTTT
CASSNPRDTEAFF
>15|TRBV20-1|TRBJ2-1|TRBD2|few
TGCAGTGCTCGGACTAGCGGGTCCTCCTACAATGAGCAGTTCTTC
CSARTSGSSYNEQFF
>13|TRBV20-1|TRBJ1-2|TRBD1|.
TGCAGTCTTCGGGACAGGGATGGCTATGGCTACACCTTC
CSLRDRDGYGYTF
>18|TRBV9|TRBJ2-4|.|.
TGTGCCAGCAGCGTACGGGACACCTCAGAGGGGGCCAAAAACATTCAGTACTTC
CASSVRDTSEGAKNIQYF
>14|TRBV15|TRBJ2-1|.|many
TGTGCCACCAGCGGAAGATCGGGGTACAATGAGCAGTTCTTC
CATSGRSGYNEQFF
>15|TRBV6-1|TRBJ2-3|.|many
TGTGCCAGCAGGAACCGGGGCGGCTACACAGATACGCAGTATTTT
CASRNRGGYTDTQYF
>14|TRBV20-1|TRBJ2-1|.|few
TGCAGTGCTAGAAACTTCGAAACTTACAATGAGCAGTTCTTC
CSARNFETYNEQFF
>14|TRBV3-1|TRBJ2-2|.|many
TGTGCCAGCAGCCAAGGGGAAGTCACCGGGGAGCTGTTTTTT
CASSQGEVTGELFF
>16|TRBV10-3|TRBJ2-1|.|few
TGTGCCATCAGTGAGTCGTTAAATGTAGGCTACAATGAGCAGTTCTTC
CAISESLNVGYNEQFF
>16|TRBV27|TRBJ2-7|TRBD1|few
TGTGCCAGCAGTTTATCGGGACAGGCGTTGACCTACGAGCAGTACTTC
CASSLSGQALTYEQYF
>15|TRBV11-2|TRBJ2-7|.|.
TGTGCCAGCAGCGACTCGGGGGGCCCCGGATACGAGCAGTACTTC
CASSDSGGPGYEQYF
>14|TRBV7-9|TRBJ2-5|.|.
TGTGCCAGCAGCACACGTACGGTGGAAGAGACCCAGTACTTC
CASSTRTVEETQYF
>12|TRBV2|TRBJ2-1|.|many
TGTGCCAGCAGGGACCTCACCACACAGCAGTTCTTC
CASRDLTTQQFF
>13|TRBV5-1|TRBJ2-7|.|.
TGCGCCAGCAGCTCCGACGCGGCCTACGAGCAGTACTTC
CASSSDAAYEQYF
>17|TRBV12-3/TRBV12-4|TRBJ2-2|TRBD2|many
TGTGCCAGCAGGCCCGGAAGCCTAGCGGGAGTTCCCGGGGAGCTGTTTTTT
CASRPGSLAGVPGELFF
>15|TRBV5-4|TRBJ2-3|.|.
TGTGCCAGCAGCTTGAGGGCTCAGAGCACAGATACGCAGTATTTT
CASSLRAQSTDTQYF
>17|TRBV12-3/TRBV12-4|TRBJ2-7|TRBD2|many
TGTGCCAGCAGTCCGGGACTAGCGGGAGGAATCCCCTACGAGCAGTACTTC
CASSPGLAGGIPYEQYF
>17|TRBV7-2|TRBJ2-1|.|few
TGTGCCAGCAGCTTAGCGCCGGTTGGGACATTGCAGGATGAGCAGTTCTTC
CASSLAPVGTLQDEQFF
>15|TRBV21-1|TRBJ1-1|.|few
TGTGCCAGCAGCAATCTAGGAAGTTTGGGGGCTGAAGCTTTCTTT
CASSNLGSLGAEAFF
>16|TRBV29-1|TRBJ2-1|TRBD1|many
TGCAGCGTACGAACCGGGACAGAGAGCTCCTACAATGAGCAGTTCTTC
CSVRTGTESSYNEQFF
>14|TRBV12-3/TRBV12-4|TRBJ1-4|.|.
TGTGCCAGCACCCTGGGACGGAATAATGAAAAACTGTTTTTT
CASTLGRNNEKLFF
>15|TRBV7-9|TRBJ2-7|TRBD1|many
TGTGCCAGCAGCATCCTGGCCGGGACAGGGCTCGAGCAGTACTTC
CASSILAGTGLEQYF
>15|TRBV14|TRBJ2-1|TRBD1|.
TGTGCCAGCAGCCAAGAGGAAGGGGGCCCAAATGAGCAGTTCTTC
CASSQEEGGPNEQFF
>14|TRBV29-1|TRBJ2-1|TRBD2|few
TGCAGCGTTTCGCCCGGGACTAGGGCTGATGAGCAGTTCTTC
CSVSPGTRADEQFF
>13|TRBV4-1|TRBJ2-3|.|many
TGCGCCAGCAGCCAGAGACTAGCAGATACGCAGTATTTT
CASSQRLADTQYF
>15|TRBV4-1|TRBJ1-1|.|many
TGCGCCAGCAGCCCCATACTCTTGGGCGGCACTGAAGCTTTCTTT
CASSPILLGGTEAFF
>15|TRBV7-8|TRBJ2-1|TRBD1|.
TGTGCCAGCAGCGCATCGGGACAGGGCTACAATGAGCAGTTCTTC
CASSASGQGYNEQFF
>12|TRBV12-3/TRBV12-4|TRBJ2-1|.|many
TGTGCCAGCAGTCGATCGAGAAATGAGCAGTTCTTC
CASSRSRNEQFF
>15|TRBV6-4|TRBJ2-1|TRBD1|many
TGTGCCAGCAGCCCTGACAGGGGGAGGGAGAATGAGCAGTTCTTC
CASSPDRGRENEQFF
>11|TRBV6-1|TRBJ2-5|.|many
TGTGCCAGCCTTGGGTTTGAGACCCAGTACTTC
CASLGFETQYF
>17|TRBV12-3/TRBV12-4|TRBJ1-2|.|many
TGTGCCAGCAGATCTCTGTTCGCGGGCAGCCTCATCTATGGCTACACCTTC
CASRSLFAGSLIYGYTF